This TCR beta chain was captured in a study of T cells in Graves' hyperthyroidism and ophthalmopathy. Study-wide results and caveats: Before onset, ophthalmopathy was predicted by the model a median around 6 months earlier. The blood repertoire included most of the expanded thyroid clonotypes above 0.001.

The V gene end was trimmed by 6 bases and the J gene end by 5 bases; junction bases not matched to a gene: 10. This CDR3 has 15 amino acids. Germline CDR1 and CDR2: SGHAT and FQDESV (reference sequence). Patients aged 18 to 65 had newly diagnosed hyperthyroidism of under 2 months' duration. Diagnostic assessment was based on clinical symptoms, serum thyroxine and TRAb, thyroid ultrasound and orbital computed tomography. Only a few counts were recorded for this clonotype. The antigen remains unidentified. Authors of the study amplified TCR beta CDR3 regions from RNA transcripts. The TCR CDR3 first-round RT-PCR relied on the HTBI primer set. TCRdb reprocessed the multiplex PCR reads with MiXCR, giving one entry per CDR3 protein. The sample holds 200,000 or so distinct CDR3 sequences; about a sixth are singletons and the top ten take about half.

This clonotype was sampled from a woman between 50 and 59 years old with Graves' hyperthyroidism. Source material: blood. The V gene is TRBV11-1, the J gene TRBJ2-3; TRBD1 agrees at 8 bases. This chain's CDR3 is CASSLQGALGDTQYF. DNA for the CDR3: TGTGCCAGCAGTCTTCAGGGGGCGCTCGGAGATACGCAGTATTTT. Based on the CDR3 plus reference TRBV11-1 and TRBJ2-3, the full variable domain is EAEVAQSPRYKITEKSQAVAFWCDPISGHATLYWYRQILGQGPELLVQFQDESVVDDSQLPKDRFSAERLKGVDSTLKIQPAELGDSAMYLCASSLQGALGDTQYFGPGTRLTVL.